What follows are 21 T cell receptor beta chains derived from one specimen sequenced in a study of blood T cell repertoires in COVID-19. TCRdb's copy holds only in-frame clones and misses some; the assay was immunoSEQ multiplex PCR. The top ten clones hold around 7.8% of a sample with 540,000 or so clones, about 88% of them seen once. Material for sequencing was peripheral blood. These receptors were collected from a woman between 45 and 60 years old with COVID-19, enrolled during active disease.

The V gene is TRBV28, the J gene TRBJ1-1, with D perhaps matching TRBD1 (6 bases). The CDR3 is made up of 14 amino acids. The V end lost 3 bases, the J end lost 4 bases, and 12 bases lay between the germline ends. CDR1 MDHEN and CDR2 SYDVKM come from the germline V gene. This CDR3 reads CASSFQGRGTEAFF. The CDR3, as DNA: TGTGCCAGCAGTTTTCAGGGGAGGGGCACTGAAGCTTTCTTT.

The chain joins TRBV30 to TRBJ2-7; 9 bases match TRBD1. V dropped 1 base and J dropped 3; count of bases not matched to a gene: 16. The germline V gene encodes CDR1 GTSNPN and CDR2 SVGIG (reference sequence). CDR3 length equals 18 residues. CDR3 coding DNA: TGTGCCTGGAGTGCCAGACTACCTACGGGACAGGGACTCTACGAGCAGTACTTC. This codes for CAWSARLPTGQGLYEQYF.

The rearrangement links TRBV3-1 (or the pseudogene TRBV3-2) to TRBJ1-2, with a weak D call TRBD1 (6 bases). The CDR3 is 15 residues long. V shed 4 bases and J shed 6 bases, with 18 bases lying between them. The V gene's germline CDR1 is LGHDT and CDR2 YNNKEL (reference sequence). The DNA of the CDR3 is TGTGCCAGCAGCCCTTTACAGGGCCTTCAAAATGGCTACACCTTC. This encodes CASSPLQGLQNGYTF.

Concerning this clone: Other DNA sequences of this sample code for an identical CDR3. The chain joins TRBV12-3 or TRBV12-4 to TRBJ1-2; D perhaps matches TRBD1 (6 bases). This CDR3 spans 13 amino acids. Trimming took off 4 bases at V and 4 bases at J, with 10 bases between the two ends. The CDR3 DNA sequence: TGTGCCAGCAGTTCCGGGACACCCTATGGCTACACCTTC. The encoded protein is CASSSGTPYGYTF.

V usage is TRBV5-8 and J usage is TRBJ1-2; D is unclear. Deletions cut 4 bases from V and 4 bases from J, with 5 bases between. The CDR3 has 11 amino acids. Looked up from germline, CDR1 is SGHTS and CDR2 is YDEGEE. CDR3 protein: CASSPSYGYTF. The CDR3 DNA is TGTGCCAGCAGCCCGAGCTATGGCTACACCTTC. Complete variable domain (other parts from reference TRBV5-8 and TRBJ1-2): EAGVTQSPTHLIKTRGQQATLRCSPISGHTSVYWYQQALGLGLQFLLWYDEGEERNRGNFPPRFSGRQFPNYSSELNVNALELEDSALYLCASSPSYGYTFGSGTRLTVV.

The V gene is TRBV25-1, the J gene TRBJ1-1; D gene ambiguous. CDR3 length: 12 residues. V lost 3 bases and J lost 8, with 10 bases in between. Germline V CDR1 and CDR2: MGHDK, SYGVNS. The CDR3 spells CASSERGREAFF. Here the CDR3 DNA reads TGTGCCAGCAGTGAGAGAGGAAGGGAAGCTTTCTTT.

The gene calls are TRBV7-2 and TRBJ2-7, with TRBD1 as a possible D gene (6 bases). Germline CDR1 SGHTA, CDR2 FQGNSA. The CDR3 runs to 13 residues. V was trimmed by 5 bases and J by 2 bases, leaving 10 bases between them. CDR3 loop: CASSRDKAYEQYF. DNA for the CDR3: TGTGCCAGCAGCCGGGACAAAGCCTACGAGCAGTACTTC. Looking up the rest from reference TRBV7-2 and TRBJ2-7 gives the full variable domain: GAGVSQSPSNKVTEKGKDVELRCDPISGHTALYWYRQSLGQGLEFLIYFQGNSAPDKSGLPSDRFSAERTGGSVSTLTIQRTQQEDSAVYLCASSRDKAYEQYFGPGTRLTVT.

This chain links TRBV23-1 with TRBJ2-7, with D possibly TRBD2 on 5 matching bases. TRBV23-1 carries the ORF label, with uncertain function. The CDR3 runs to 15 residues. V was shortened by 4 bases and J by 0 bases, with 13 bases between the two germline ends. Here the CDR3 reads CASSRRRGCSYEQYF. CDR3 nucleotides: TGCGCCAGCAGTCGTCGCCGGGGATGCTCCTACGAGCAGTACTTC.

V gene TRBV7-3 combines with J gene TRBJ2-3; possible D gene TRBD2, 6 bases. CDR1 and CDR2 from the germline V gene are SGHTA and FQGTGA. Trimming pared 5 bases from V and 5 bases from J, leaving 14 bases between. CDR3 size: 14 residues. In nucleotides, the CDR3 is TGTGCCAGCAGCCCGGGACTCCGCGTAGATACGCAGTATTTT. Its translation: CASSPGLRVDTQYF.

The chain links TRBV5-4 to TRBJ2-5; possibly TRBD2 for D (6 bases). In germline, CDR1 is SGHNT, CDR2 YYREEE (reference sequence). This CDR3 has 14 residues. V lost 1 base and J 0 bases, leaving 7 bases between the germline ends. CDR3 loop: CASSLTSYQETQYF. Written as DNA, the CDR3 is TGTGCCAGCAGCTTGACTAGCTACCAAGAGACCCAGTACTTC.

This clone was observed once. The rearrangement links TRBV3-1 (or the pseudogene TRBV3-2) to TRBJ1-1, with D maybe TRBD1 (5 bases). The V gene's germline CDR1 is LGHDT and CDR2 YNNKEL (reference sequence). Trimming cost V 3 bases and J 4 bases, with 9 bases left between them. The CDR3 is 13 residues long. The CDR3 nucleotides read TGTGCCAGCAGCCACGGGGGAGGCACTGAAGCTTTCTTT. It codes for CASSHGGGTEAFF.

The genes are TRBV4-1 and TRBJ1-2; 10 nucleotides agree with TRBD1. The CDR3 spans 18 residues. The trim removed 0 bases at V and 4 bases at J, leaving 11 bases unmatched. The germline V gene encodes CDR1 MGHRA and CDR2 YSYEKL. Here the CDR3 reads CASSQDGRGQGLGYGYTF. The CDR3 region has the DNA TGCGCCAGCAGCCAAGATGGTCGGGGACAGGGGCTGGGCTATGGCTACACCTTC.

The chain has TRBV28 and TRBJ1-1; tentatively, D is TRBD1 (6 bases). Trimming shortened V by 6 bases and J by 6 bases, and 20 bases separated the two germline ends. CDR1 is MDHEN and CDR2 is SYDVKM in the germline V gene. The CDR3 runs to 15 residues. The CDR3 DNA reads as TGTGCCAGCAGCTCCCCTGCGGGGGCGATCTCTGAAGCTTTCTTT. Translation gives CASSSPAGAISEAFF.

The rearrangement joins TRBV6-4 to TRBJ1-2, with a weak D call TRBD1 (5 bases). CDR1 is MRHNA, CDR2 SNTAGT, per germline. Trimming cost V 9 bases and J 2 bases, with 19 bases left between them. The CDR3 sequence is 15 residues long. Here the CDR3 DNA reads TGTGCCAGTAAACGACGTTTTGACAGCAACTATGGCTACACCTTC. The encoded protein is CASKRRFDSNYGYTF.

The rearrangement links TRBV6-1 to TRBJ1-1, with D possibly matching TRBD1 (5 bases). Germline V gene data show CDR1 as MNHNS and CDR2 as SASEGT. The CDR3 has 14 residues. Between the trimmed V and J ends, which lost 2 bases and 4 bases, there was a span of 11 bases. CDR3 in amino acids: CASSEIDGGTEAFF. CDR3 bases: TGTGCCAGCAGTGAAATCGACGGGGGCACTGAAGCTTTCTTT.

The DNA of the CDR3 is TGTGCCAGCAGTTTTTTGGACCCCGGGGGCTCCTACGAGCAGTACTTC. Translated, it gives CASSFLDPGGSYEQYF. The J gene is TRBJ2-7, the V gene TRBV28, with a weak D call TRBD2 (6 bases). V was shortened by 3 bases and J by 0 bases, with 15 bases between the two germline ends. Germline assignment: CDR1 MDHEN and CDR2 SYDVKM. This CDR3 region has 16 residues.

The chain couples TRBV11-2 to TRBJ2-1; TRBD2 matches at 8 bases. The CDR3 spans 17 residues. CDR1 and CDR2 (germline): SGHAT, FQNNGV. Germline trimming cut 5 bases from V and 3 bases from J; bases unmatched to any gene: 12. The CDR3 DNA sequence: TGTGCCAGCAGCCCAAGGCGGGGGGCGGAGGGCTACAATGAGCAGTTCTTC. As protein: CASSPRRGAEGYNEQFF.

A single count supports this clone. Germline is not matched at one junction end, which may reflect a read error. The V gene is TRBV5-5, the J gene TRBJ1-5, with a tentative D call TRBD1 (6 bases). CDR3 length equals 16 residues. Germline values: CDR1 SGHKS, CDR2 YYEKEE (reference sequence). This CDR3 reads CASTLLPGQLNQPQHF. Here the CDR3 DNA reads TGTGCCAGCACCTTGCTGCCGGGACAACTCAATCAGCCCCAGCATTTT.

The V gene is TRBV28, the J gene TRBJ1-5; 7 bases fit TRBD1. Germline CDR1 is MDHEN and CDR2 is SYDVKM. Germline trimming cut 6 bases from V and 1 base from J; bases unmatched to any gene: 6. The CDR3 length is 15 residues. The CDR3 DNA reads TGTGCCAGCAGCCCGAGGGGGCTCAGCAATCAGCCCCAGCATTTT. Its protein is CASSPRGLSNQPQHF.

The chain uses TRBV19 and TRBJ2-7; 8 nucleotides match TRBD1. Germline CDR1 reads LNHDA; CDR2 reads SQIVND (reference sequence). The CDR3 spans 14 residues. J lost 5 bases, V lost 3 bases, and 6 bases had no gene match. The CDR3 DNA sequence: TGTGCCAGTAGTATTAGGTCAGGGGGCAACGAGCAGTACTTC. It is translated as CASSIRSGGNEQYF. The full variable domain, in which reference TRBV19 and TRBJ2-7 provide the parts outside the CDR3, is DGGITQSPKYLFRKEGQNVTLSCEQNLNHDAMYWYRQDPGQGLRLIYYSQIVNDFQKGDIAEGYSVSREKKESFPLTVTSAQKNPTAFYLCASSIRSGGNEQYFGPGTRLTVT.

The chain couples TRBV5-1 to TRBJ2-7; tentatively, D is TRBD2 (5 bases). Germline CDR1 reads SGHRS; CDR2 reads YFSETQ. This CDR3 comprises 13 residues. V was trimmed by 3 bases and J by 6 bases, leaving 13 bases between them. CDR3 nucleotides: TGCGCCAGCAGCTGGGTGGGAGCAGGCGAGCAGTACTTC. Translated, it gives CASSWVGAGEQYF. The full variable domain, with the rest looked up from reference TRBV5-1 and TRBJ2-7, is KAGVTQTPRYLIKTRGQQVTLSCSPISGHRSVSWYQQTPGQGLQFLFEYFSETQRNKGNFPGRFSGRQFSNSRSEMNVSTLELGDSALYLCASSWVGAGEQYFGPGTRLTVT.